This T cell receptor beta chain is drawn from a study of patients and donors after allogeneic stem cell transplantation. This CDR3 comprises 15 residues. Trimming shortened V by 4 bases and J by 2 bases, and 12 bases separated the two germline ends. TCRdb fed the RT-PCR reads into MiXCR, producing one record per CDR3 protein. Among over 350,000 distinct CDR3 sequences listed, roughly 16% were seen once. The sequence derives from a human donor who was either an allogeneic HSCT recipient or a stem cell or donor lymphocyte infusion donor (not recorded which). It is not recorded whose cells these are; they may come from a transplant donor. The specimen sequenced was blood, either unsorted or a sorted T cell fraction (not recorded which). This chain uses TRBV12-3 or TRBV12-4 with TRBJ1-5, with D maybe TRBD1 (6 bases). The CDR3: CASSYHRVGNQPQHF. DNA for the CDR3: TGTGCCAGCAGTTATCACAGGGTAGGCAATCAGCCCCAGCATTTT.